A selection of T cell receptor beta chains follows, all from one sample in a study of early T cells in non-severe SARS-CoV-2 infection. Each CDR3 protein gets one entry after TCRdb re-called the 5' RACE reads with MiXCR. This sample carries 20,000 to 30,000 distinct CDR3 sequences, 4.4% of them seen once, and the ten largest clones take 5.6%. The source material was whole blood. The receptors here all came from an adult who was a healthcare worker with PCR-confirmed SARS-CoV-2 infection or an uninfected control (not recorded which). Each CDR3 is given with its conserved first and last residue. A D gene is named only where the DNA matches it firmly. Size tells how often a clone was seen (once, few, many) or the class of an expanded clone, and some rows leave it out.

CDR3	DNA	size	D	J	V
CASSLKGAGGPSGNTIYF	TGCGCCAGCAGCTTGAAAGGGGCCGGAGGACCTTCTGGAAACACCATATATTTT	many	-	TRBJ1-3	TRBV5-1
CSARAVINEQFF	TGCAGTGCTCGAGCGGTCATCAATGAGCAGTTCTTC	many	-	TRBJ2-1	TRBV20-1
CASSLRLPGTSGHTGELFF	TGTGCCAGCAGTTTGCGACTTCCCGGGACTAGCGGCCACACCGGGGAGCTGTTTTTT	-	TRBD2	TRBJ2-2	TRBV27
CASSPEALNNEKLFF	TGCGCCAGCAGCCCAGAAGCCCTAAATAATGAAAAACTGTTTTTT	many	-	TRBJ1-4	TRBV4-1
CASSKQGRETQYF	TGTGCCAGCAGCAAACAGGGGAGAGAGACCCAGTACTTC	few	TRBD1	TRBJ2-5	TRBV7-6
CASSPLTQGAYYNEQFF	TGTGCCAGCAGTCCGCTCACCCAGGGGGCCTACTACAATGAGCAGTTCTTC	-	TRBD1	TRBJ2-1	TRBV28
CASSLQGGYEQYF	TGTGCCAGCAGTTTACAGGGTGGCTACGAGCAGTACTTC	many	-	TRBJ2-7	TRBV12-3/TRBV12-4
CASSFGQYGGGTDTQYF	TGTGCCAGCAGCTTTGGACAGTATGGCGGGGGAACAGATACGCAGTATTTT	many	-	TRBJ2-3	TRBV7-6
CVSSRLTNYGYTF	TGTGTCAGCAGCCGACTGACTAACTATGGCTACACCTTC	-	-	TRBJ1-2	TRBV11-2
CASSPTTGAQVEQYF	TGTGCCAGCTCCCCCACCACGGGGGCGCAGGTCGAGCAGTACTTC	-	-	TRBJ2-7	TRBV18
CASSWGGTAVEKLFF	TGTGCCAGCAGCTGGGGTGGAACGGCGGTTGAAAAACTGTTTTTT	many	-	TRBJ1-4	TRBV7-9
CASSFGTGENSPLHF	TGTGCCAGCAGCTTCGGGACAGGGGAAAATTCACCCCTCCACTTT	many	TRBD1	TRBJ1-6	TRBV5-4
CASSYSRVNEQFF	TGTGCCAGCAGCTATAGCAGGGTCAATGAGCAGTTCTTC	few	-	TRBJ2-1	TRBV11-2
CASSLEYKKNTEAFF	TGTGCCAGCAGCTTAGAATACAAAAAGAACACTGAAGCTTTCTTT	few	-	TRBJ1-1	TRBV7-9
CSARGNTDTQYF	TGCAGTGCTAGGGGCAACACAGATACGCAGTATTTT	many	-	TRBJ2-3	TRBV20-1
CASGDNEQFF	TGCGCCAGCGGGGACAATGAGCAGTTCTTC	many	-	TRBJ2-1	TRBV10-1
CASSRTASYNEQFF	TGTGCCAGCAGTCGGACAGCCTCCTACAATGAGCAGTTCTTC	many	-	TRBJ2-1	TRBV28
CASSPSGGLGNTGELFF	TGTGCCAGCTCACCGTCGGGGGGACTAGGAAACACCGGGGAGCTGTTTTTT	many	TRBD2	TRBJ2-2	TRBV18
CASSFGGTGANVLTF	TGTGCCAGCAGTTTCGGGGGGACTGGGGCCAACGTCCTGACTTTC	many	TRBD2	TRBJ2-6	TRBV28
CASSLTRGSGNTIYF	TGTGCCAGCAGTTTAACTAGGGGCTCTGGAAACACCATATATTTT	many	-	TRBJ1-3	TRBV12-3/TRBV12-4
CASSEGGHNEQFF	TGTGCCAGCAGTGAAGGAGGGCACAATGAGCAGTTCTTC	many	-	TRBJ2-1	TRBV6-4
CSAKGRKTRGSSTDTQYF	TGCAGTGCTAAGGGCAGGAAAACACGGGGCTCGAGCACAGATACGCAGTATTTT	-	-	TRBJ2-3	TRBV20-1
CASGDRGYNSPLHF	TGTGCCAGCGGGGACAGGGGCTATAATTCACCCCTCCACTTT	few	TRBD1	TRBJ1-6	TRBV25-1
CASSLKGQETQYF	TGTGCCAGCAGCTTGAAGGGCCAAGAGACCCAGTACTTC	many	-	TRBJ2-5	TRBV5-4
CASSGDIYNEQFF	TGTGCCAGCAGTGGGGATATTTACAATGAGCAGTTCTTC	many	-	TRBJ2-1	TRBV27
CSATGTLASSYEQYF	TGCAGTGCTACCGGGACATTGGCCTCGTCCTACGAGCAGTACTTC	many	-	TRBJ2-7	TRBV20-1
CASNSQGSNEQFF	TGTGCCAGCAATTCACAGGGCTCCAATGAGCAGTTCTTC	many	-	TRBJ2-1	TRBV28
CASSLLKGDNEQFF	TGCGCCAGCAGCTTATTAAAGGGTGACAATGAGCAGTTCTTC	few	-	TRBJ2-1	TRBV5-1
CASSILIGNTEAFF	TGTGCCAGCAGTATATTAATTGGGAACACTGAAGCTTTCTTT	many	-	TRBJ1-1	TRBV12-3/TRBV12-4
CSARDDGGTVFPYEQYF	TGCAGTGCTAGAGATGACGGAGGGACAGTTTTCCCCTACGAGCAGTACTTC	many	-	TRBJ2-7	TRBV20-1
CAVGVPSSNQPQHF	TGTGCCGTAGGGGTGCCTAGTAGCAATCAGCCCCAGCATTTT	many	-	TRBJ1-5	TRBV19
CSARDGQDPYNNEQFF	TGCAGTGCTAGAGACGGACAGGACCCCTATAACAATGAGCAGTTCTTC	many	TRBD1	TRBJ2-1	TRBV20-1
CASSLTGANQPQHF	TGTGCCAGCAGCCTAACAGGGGCCAATCAGCCCCAGCATTTT	many	TRBD1	TRBJ1-5	TRBV27
CASRYSWEQYF	TGTGCCAGCAGATATTCTTGGGAGCAGTACTTC	many	-	TRBJ2-7	TRBV12-3/TRBV12-4
CSASALAGGPLETQYF	TGCAGTGCTAGTGCACTAGCGGGGGGGCCGCTAGAGACCCAGTACTTC	many	TRBD2	TRBJ2-5	TRBV20-1
CASSVAAGGWTDTQYF	TGTGCCAGCAGCGTAGCAGCAGGGGGTTGGACAGATACGCAGTATTTT	many	TRBD1	TRBJ2-3	TRBV9
CSARLAGGVSYNEQFF	TGCAGTGCTAGACTAGCGGGGGGCGTCTCCTACAATGAGCAGTTCTTC	many	TRBD2	TRBJ2-1	TRBV20-1
CAISDPDSGRHPDTQYF	TGTGCCATCAGTGACCCAGACAGCGGTAGACACCCAGATACGCAGTATTTT	many	-	TRBJ2-3	TRBV10-3
CAWTRTATQETQYF	TGTGCCTGGACTCGGACTGCAACCCAAGAGACCCAGTACTTC	many	-	TRBJ2-5	TRBV30
CASSLREQPQHF	TGTGCCAGCAGCTTGAGGGAACAGCCCCAGCATTTT	many	-	TRBJ1-5	TRBV5-8
CATSDLLLETQYF	TGTGCCACCAGTGATTTGTTACTAGAGACCCAGTACTTC	many	-	TRBJ2-5	TRBV24-1
CATSIINSGRKNTEAFF	TGTGCCACCAGCATTATTAATTCGGGCAGAAAGAACACTGAAGCTTTCTTT	many	-	TRBJ1-1	TRBV15
CASSSRDRVGGDTQYF	TGTGCCAGCAGCTCGCGGGACAGGGTAGGTGGAGACACGCAGTATTTT	many	TRBD1	TRBJ2-3	TRBV5-4
CASSPLTASNEKLFF	TGTGCCAGCTCACCCCTGACAGCCTCAAATGAAAAACTGTTTTTT	many	-	TRBJ1-4	TRBV18
CASSDQLTGAYGYTF	TGCGCCAGCAGCGACCAGCTAACAGGCGCCTATGGCTACACCTTC	many	-	TRBJ1-2	TRBV4-3
CASSAAGVVDTQYF	TGTGCCAGCAGTGCAGCGGGAGTGGTAGATACGCAGTATTTT	many	TRBD2	TRBJ2-3	TRBV28
CASSPLAGKETQYF	TGCGCCAGCAGCCCCCTGGCGGGGAAAGAGACCCAGTACTTC	few	-	TRBJ2-5	TRBV5-1
CASSSAEYSNQPQHF	TGTGCCAGCAGTTCTGCGGAATATAGCAATCAGCCCCAGCATTTT	many	-	TRBJ1-5	TRBV27
CASSLDRGGIAKNIQYF	TGTGCCAGCAGCTTGGACAGGGGTGGGATAGCCAAAAACATTCAGTACTTC	many	TRBD1	TRBJ2-4	TRBV5-5
CASSLLDRGGSEQYF	TGTGCCAGCAGTTTACTGGACAGGGGAGGTTCCGAGCAGTACTTC	medium-sized	TRBD1	TRBJ2-7	TRBV28
CASTRGRNTEAFF	TGTGCCAGCACTCGAGGGAGGAACACTGAAGCTTTCTTT	few	-	TRBJ1-1	TRBV12-3/TRBV12-4
CASSLPSSGANVLTF	TGTGCCAGCAGCTTGCCCAGCTCTGGGGCCAACGTCCTGACTTTC	many	-	TRBJ2-6	TRBV5-4
CSVERTGIPVQYF	TGCAGCGTTGAAAGGACAGGTATTCCCGTGCAGTACTTC	few	TRBD1	TRBJ2-7	TRBV29-1
CSARDYEGTEAFF	TGCAGTGCTAGAGACTACGAAGGGACTGAAGCTTTCTTT	many	-	TRBJ1-1	TRBV20-1
CASSEETGSYEQYF	TGCGCCAGCAGTGAAGAGACAGGGTCTTACGAGCAGTACTTC	many	TRBD1	TRBJ2-7	TRBV10-1
CASERGGNTEAFF	TGTGCCAGCGAAAGAGGGGGGAACACTGAAGCTTTCTTT	few	-	TRBJ1-1	TRBV7-9
CASSPRAKNSPLHF	TGTGCCAGCAGCCCCCGGGCCAAGAATTCACCCCTCCACTTT	few	-	TRBJ1-6	TRBV5-6